The 15 T cell receptor beta chains listed next were all sequenced from one sample in a study of cytomegalovirus exposure and HLA in healthy donors. The PCR ran on 60 Vbeta and 13 Jbeta primers. Sequenced by immunoSEQ multiplex PCR; TCRdb stores in-frame clones only, minus some. This sample's clone table lists 80,000 to 100,000 clones. The specimen sequenced was PBMCs. Receptors originate from a man in his forties or fifties in good health and CMV-seropositive.

V gene TRBV7-9 combines with J gene TRBJ1-2; TRBD1 agrees at 7 bases. Germline V gene data show CDR1 as SEHNR and CDR2 as FQNEAQ (reference sequence). The V gene end was trimmed by 5 bases and the J gene end by 4 bases; junction bases not matched to a gene: 7. The CDR3 covers 14 residues. The CDR3 DNA reads TGTGCCAGCAGCCTTGGGACAGCCGCCTATGGCTACACCTTC. It yields the protein CASSLGTAAYGYTF. The full variable domain, rest sourced from reference TRBV7-9 and TRBJ1-2, is DTGVSQNPRHKITKRGQNVTFRCDPISEHNRLYWYRQTLGQGPEFLTYFQNEAQLEKSRLLSDRFSAERPKGSFSTLEIQRTEQGDSAMYLCASSLGTAAYGYTFGSGTRLTVV.

The chain recombines TRBV12-5 with TRBJ2-1; 11 nucleotides match TRBD2. CDR1 is LGHNT and CDR2 is FRNRAP in the germline V gene. Trimming cost V 2 bases and J 9 bases; bases outside gene matches: 0. The CDR3 length is 13 residues. In nucleotides, the CDR3 is TGTGCTAGTGGTTTGACTAGCGGGAGTGAGCAGTTCTTC. Protein sequence: CASGLTSGSEQFF. Supplemented by reference TRBV12-5 and TRBJ2-1, the full variable domain reads DARVTQTPRHKVTEMGQEVTMRCQPILGHNTVFWYRQTMMQGLELLAYFRNRAPLDDSGMPKDRFSAEMPDATLATLKIQPSEPRDSAVYFCASGLTSGSEQFFGPGTRLTVL.

This rearrangement joins TRBV11-3 to TRBJ2-5; 8 nucleotides match TRBD2. CDR1 is SGHNT and CDR2 is YENEEA in the germline V gene. The ends lost 8 bases at V and 1 base at J; junction bases unmatched: 3. The CDR3 length is 13 residues. The CDR3 region is CASALAGQETQYF. The DNA of the CDR3 is TGTGCCAGCGCGCTAGCGGGCCAAGAGACCCAGTACTTC.

The chain uses TRBV5-7 and TRBJ2-3; 10 nucleotides line up with TRBD1. TRBV5-7 has ORF status, its function being uncertain. The V gene end was trimmed by 3 bases and the J gene end by 1 base; junction bases not matched to a gene: 2. This CDR3 contains 15 residues. The CDR3 protein is CASSSGTGGTDTQYF. The CDR3, as DNA: TGTGCCAGCAGCTCGGGGACAGGGGGCACAGATACGCAGTATTTT.

Comment on this clone: A junction end diverges from the germline sequence, so it may reflect a read error. Written as DNA, the CDR3 is TGCGCCAGCACCCAAGAGGCAGGGAACAATCAGCCCCAGCATTTT. Protein product: CASTQEAGNNQPQHF. V gene TRBV4-3 combines with J gene TRBJ1-5; TRBD1 might be the D (5 bases). The CDR3 has 15 amino acids. Germline V gene sequence: CDR1 LGHNA, CDR2 YSLEER.

The chain joins TRBV6-6 to TRBJ2-1; tentative D call: TRBD2 (5 bases). The CDR3 contains 16 residues. The germline V and J ends were trimmed by 0 bases and 4 bases, with 13 bases remaining between them. Per germline, CDR1 MNHNY and CDR2 SVGAGI (reference sequence). The CDR3 spells CASSYSRESPYNEQFF. The DNA for the CDR3 is TGTGCCAGCAGTTACTCGAGGGAGTCGCCTTACAATGAGCAGTTCTTC.

V usage is TRBV10-2 and J usage is TRBJ1-4, with D perhaps matching TRBD1 (5 bases). This CDR3 comprises 15 residues. Germline CDR1 reads WSHSY; CDR2 reads SAAADI. With 3 bases removed from V and 5 bases from J, the gap between germline ends came to 13 bases. CDR3 sequence reads: CASSEYNRPNEKLFF. The CDR3 DNA reads as TGCGCCAGCAGTGAATATAACAGGCCGAATGAAAAACTGTTTTTT.

The chain has TRBV7-9 and TRBJ2-4, with 11 bases aligning to TRBD2. The CDR3 has 18 amino acids. Germline CDR1 SEHNR, CDR2 FQNEAQ (reference sequence). Trimming cost V 5 bases and J 0 bases; bases outside gene matches: 9. CDR3 DNA: TGTGCCAGCAGCCCGAGGGGGGGGACTAGCGGAGCCAAAAACATTCAGTACTTC. It is translated as CASSPRGGTSGAKNIQYF. The variable domain in full, completed from reference TRBV7-9 and TRBJ2-4, reads DTGVSQNPRHKITKRGQNVTFRCDPISEHNRLYWYRQTLGQGPEFLTYFQNEAQLEKSRLLSDRFSAERPKGSFSTLEIQRTEQGDSAMYLCASSPRGGTSGAKNIQYFGAGTRLSVL.

The chain uses TRBV2 and TRBJ2-1; D remains unclear. Germline V gives CDR1 SNHLY, CDR2 FYNNEI. The V gene lost 7 bases and the J gene lost 7 bases, with 11 bases spanning the gap. The CDR3 covers 12 residues. CDR3 DNA: TGTGCCAGCAACGGAGCCGGTAATGAGCAGTTCTTC. Translated, it gives CASNGAGNEQFF.

For the CDR3, the DNA is TGTGCCAGCACTCCCCGGGGGGGGCACGAGCAGTACTTC. Protein: CASTPRGGHEQYF. This chain links TRBV27 with TRBJ2-7; 8 nucleotides match TRBD2. The CDR3 is 13 amino acids. The J segment lost 5 bases and the V segment lost 7 bases, leaving 7 bases of the junction unmatched. The germline V gene has CDR1 MNHEY and CDR2 SMNVEV (reference sequence).

This sequence joins TRBV18 and TRBJ1-5, with 10 bases matching TRBD1. Germline lookup yields CDR1 KGHSH and CDR2 LQKENI. The CDR3 consists of 16 residues. Unmatched junction bases numbered 7, after V lost 5 bases and J lost 3 bases. In nucleotides, the CDR3 is TGTGCCAGCTCAGACCGGGACAGGGGAGACAATCAGCCCCAGCATTTT. It is translated as CASSDRDRGDNQPQHF.

The V and J genes are TRBV7-8 and TRBJ2-1; 8 nucleotides match TRBD2. The germline V gene has CDR1 SGHVS and CDR2 FQNEAQ. This CDR3 is 20 amino acids long. J lost 4 bases, V lost 2 bases, and 19 bases had no gene match. Here the CDR3 DNA reads TGTGCCAGCAGCTTAACTGGGCGGTCTAGCGGGTATTCCAAGTACAATGAGCAGTTCTTC. Its translation: CASSLTGRSSGYSKYNEQFF.

This sequence joins TRBV5-1 and TRBJ2-2, with D hard to call. The germline gives CDR1 SGHRS, CDR2 YFSETQ. Between the trimmed V and J ends, which lost 4 bases and 5 bases, there was a span of 9 bases. This CDR3 is 13 amino acids long. CDR3 sequence reads: CASSPFGTGELFF. The DNA of the CDR3 is TGCGCCAGCAGCCCATTCGGGACCGGGGAGCTGTTTTTT.

V and J are TRBV29-1 and TRBJ2-5, with no clear D. V lost 1 base to trimming and J lost 6 bases, with 15 bases between them. This CDR3 is 14 amino acids long. CDR1 is SQVTM and CDR2 is ANQGSEA in the germline V gene. The DNA of the CDR3 is TGCAGCGTTGAAGTGGCGACATTAATGAAGACCCAGTACTTC. Residues: CSVEVATLMKTQYF.

The rearrangement links TRBV30 to TRBJ2-3, with a tentative D call TRBD2 (5 bases). The V gene's germline CDR1 is GTSNPN and CDR2 SVGIG (reference sequence). With 3 bases removed from V and 2 bases from J, the gap between germline ends came to 15 bases. This CDR3 is built from 15 residues. In DNA, the CDR3 is TGTGCCTGGAGCCTTCTAGAGCGGTTCACAGATACGCAGTATTTT. This sequence encodes CAWSLLERFTDTQYF.